This TCR beta chain is drawn from a study of cytomegalovirus exposure and HLA in healthy donors (dated by TCRdb to the late 2010s). Context from the whole study: An earlier analysis of approximately 600 of the donors reported roughly 270 Gb of sequence data and around 120 million unique TCR beta sequences from about 180 million T cells. An early release that covered 640 HLA-typed donors contained approximately 290 gigabases of sequencing data and tens of millions of unique TCR sequences. Among the approximately 420 genotyped donors, under 90% belonged to the genetic ancestry cluster associated with self-reported Caucasian donors. The study aimed to test whether signatures of past pathogen exposure could be identified by cataloging public T cell receptors. The study profiled the T cell repertoires of 500 to 800 subjects by immunosequencing and related them to cytomegalovirus serostatus. A separate validation cohort of about 110 different subjects was used in addition to the roughly 670-subject first cohort. High-throughput TCR immunosequencing, statistical association of individual TCRs with disease status, and machine learning were combined to predict cytomegalovirus infection status. In a later analysis, previously published TCR beta repertoires from several hundred donors were re-analyzed and high-resolution HLA genotyping was added so that TCR occurrence patterns could be studied. In the later analysis, no new phenotypic data were used to find candidate immune exposures; instead, reliance was placed on TCR beta sequences and their occurrence across donors. To decide whether each TCR beta V gene segment behaved as functional or pseudogenic, an earlier analysis of 587 of the donors relied on high-throughput TCR beta sequencing. Alongside the repertoire data, information on donor age, sex, ethnicity and CMV serostatus was compiled. In a later genetic analysis, genome-wide SNP genotypes for about 55% of the roughly 700 donors were used, and that subset was treated as a discovery cohort. All discovery cohort repertoires had been generated on a single sequencing platform. Both class I and class II loci were covered by HLA typing, at four-digit resolution. The number of typed donors differed by locus: roughly 620-630 for A, B, C, DRB1 and DQB1; approximately 540 for DQA1; some 590 for DPA1; and some 470 for DPB1. Because of strong linkage in the cohort, four to six DR-DQ haplotypes were treated as single units for association and clustering. Among some 400 genotyped donors of the cohort, an average of approximately 230,000 unique TCR beta nucleotide sequences were sequenced per donor, about a sixth of them non-productive. Study-wide findings and limitations: A cluster of highly shared sequence variants was judged likely to be a technical artifact of the sequencing pipeline. In a later analysis, TCR association rates were found to vary across HLA loci, with the most associated TCRs seen for DRB1 alleles and the fewest for HLA-C alleles. The study listed 164 TCR beta chains as associated with cytomegalovirus. According to the authors, the approach could potentially be generalized to other disease states and immunological phenotypes. Several of the top co-occurrence clusters appeared to be linked to parvovirus B19, influenza, CMV and Epstein-Barr virus, according to a later analysis. Compared with equally common non-associated chains, HLA-associated TCR beta chains in a later analysis were more clonally expanded and had lower generation probabilities. When HLA alleles, especially DR and DQ, strongly co-occurred, attributing TCR associations to individual alleles was difficult. Linkage disequilibrium might explain the correlated functional status among segregating V segments, but an unknown experimental factor could not be ruled out. Immune exposure information for the cohort was limited to CMV serostatus. In a later genetic analysis, fewer N-insertions in productive TCRs were reported among donors in an Asian-associated ancestry cluster than the roughly 640-donor mean. Roughly uniform sequencing depth across donors was assumed in presence/absence analyses, although this assumption may not hold. An earlier analysis of approximately 570 of the donors showed that most TCR beta V segments appeared in productive rearrangements either about 90% or about 30% of the time, which broadly matched IMGT annotations. The earlier analysis of about 600 of the donors excluded 15 to 20 rarely observed V segments, including chromosome 9 orphons, because counts were too low. Specific HLA alleles were associated with roughly 16,000 TCR beta sequences at a false discovery rate of 0.05 in a later analysis. A further reported finding was that TCR beta sequences accurately predicted the HLA-A and HLA-B alleles for most subjects in the first cohort. Most TCR sequences were seen in very few donors, while some public TCRs were found in many individuals. Cytomegalovirus status was reported to be diagnosed by the classifier with high specificity and sensitivity in both the original and validation cohorts. A later genetic analysis associated a missense DCLRE1C variant with V-gene and J-gene trimming of TCR beta chains, and an independent cohort replicated the association. The 87-base-pair reads could not distinguish some IMGT-functional V segments, including TRBV6-2 and TRBV6-3, so those segments were excluded. According to a later analysis, most CMV-associated TCR beta chains appeared to be HLA-restricted, and the HLA associations seemed to be driven largely by CMV exposure. This cohort had only TCR beta chains sequenced, and the lack of alpha or paired-chain data limited which features could be detected. A few of the identified cytomegalovirus-associated TCR beta chains were confirmed in vitro to be specific for cytomegalovirus antigens. HLA typing was unavailable for some donors at each locus, so association tests used only the typed subset.

The cohort comprised some 680 healthy bone marrow donors. At the time of sampling, all cohort members were nominally healthy, though unrecorded immune exposures were likely present. The donor was CMV seronegative and was included in the group of several hundred seronegative cohort members. A peripheral blood sample was collected from each donor, and TCR beta sequencing was performed on peripheral blood mononuclear cells. Genomic DNA extraction from the blood cell samples was performed with the Qiagen DNeasy Blood Extraction Kit. Worth noting for this clone: What antigen it recognizes has not been identified. Qualities for individual bases were not recorded, and no much larger clone is one base off.

Inclusive of the bounding cysteine and phenylalanine, the CDR3 is 15 residues long. Only the CDR3 DNA is retained, 45 bases long and in frame from the first base. V is pared back by 4 bases and J by 2 bases, with 12 bases lying between the germline termini. CDR1 is given as MDHEN and CDR2 as SYDVKM, both from the germline V gene. The library was generated by the immunoSEQ multiplex PCR assay. For the multiplex PCR, a mixture combining 60 forward primers for TCR Vbeta segments and 13 reverse primers for TCR Jbeta segments was used. The CDR3 region of rearranged TCR beta genes was amplified from genomic DNA with a multiplex PCR assay. Amplified TCR beta libraries were sequenced as 87-base-pair reads on the Illumina HiSeq System. As for how the authors treated the data: Across the 670 or so repertoires, a later analysis counted tens of millions of unique TCR beta chains, roughly 11 million of which were shared by at least two donors. Raw reads were error-corrected and collapsed into unique sequences by a nearest-neighbor algorithm in which closely related sequences were merged to remove PCR and sequencing errors. V, D and J gene segments were assigned by aligning CDR3 sequences to IMGT reference sequences. For a sequence to be retained, a match of at least six nucleotides was required to both a V gene segment and a J gene segment. Rearrangements were called productive when the CDR3 lacked stop codons and stayed in frame with V and J; all others were non-productive. CDR3 was defined according to IMGT convention as the region running from the second conserved V-encoded cysteine to the conserved J-encoded phenylalanine. In an earlier analysis of 587 of the donors, sequences lacking an unambiguous match to a single V gene segment were excluded. An earlier analysis of over 450 of the donors classified V segments as functional when productive rearrangements were above 56.7% and as segregating when the standard deviation between donors was above 5%. To diagnose cytomegalovirus status from the catalog of TCR beta chain sequences, a statistical classification framework was built. In a later analysis, V and J genes were assigned by comparing TCR nucleotide sequences against IMGT/GENE-DB human TR gene sequences. A later analysis assigned CDR3 sequences and most-parsimonious VDJ recombination scenarios with the TCRdist pipeline. In a later analysis, every TCR beta chain was defined by the combination of its CDR3 amino acid sequence and its V-gene family, and reads without a unique V-gene family were dropped. As a way to deal with suspected cross-contamination and a sequencing artifact, a later analysis dropped under 600 nucleotide sequences that were highly shared and had low generation probability. In a later analysis, a clonal expansion index was calculated for each public chain from normalized within-repertoire ranks of inferred template counts. A later analysis computed generation probabilities with a VDJ recombination model fitted to out-of-frame rearrangements, and checked the results against IGoR. A later analysis scored TCR-TCR, TCR-HLA and TCR-CMV co-occurrence with hypergeometric tests, applying a repertoire-size bias correction to TCR pairs. A later analysis estimated false discovery rates by permuting HLA or CMV assignments 20 times. A later analysis grouped co-occurring TCRs with DBSCAN, adding TCRdist sequence similarity when clustering within HLA-allele-positive subsets. Repertoires with fewer than 30,000 or more than 120,000 public chains, plus five repertoires with anomalous nucleotide sharing, were excluded from co-occurrence clustering. TCRdb took this table from immuneACCESS and kept in-frame rearrangements with V and J called. Such tables lack part of the clones; where checked against another copy, unresolved V genes explain under half of the gap, and the rest is unexplained. V, J and clone size were drawn from that table, and D and trimming were deduced from the DNA. This sample gives approximately 90,000 clones in total; roughly 70% of them show up just once. The ten largest account for more than 2.5% of the sample.

The rearrangement combines TRBV28 with TRBJ1-5; no confident D gene assignment can be made. The receptor's source is a man in his forties or fifties in good health and CMV-seronegative. Sequencing was done on a sample of PBMCs. The DNA reads TGTGCCAGCAGTTCAGAGGGTACGGGCAATCAGCCCCAGCATTTT. Its product reads: CASSSEGTGNQPQHF.